This T cell receptor (beta chain) was profiled in a study of response to subunit inactivated influenza vaccine. One entry per CDR3 protein, called by TCRdb with MiXCR from the RT-PCR reads. The sample shows 150,000 to 200,000 distinct CDR3 sequences, about an eighth of them seen only once. This CDR3 has 14 amino acids. The germline gives CDR1 LGHNA, CDR2 YSLEER. V shed 0 bases, J shed 6 bases, and the junction held 2 bases outside the gene matches. This sample also appeared in a second study, on T cells expressing NK-cell markers. That source reports: What made the TCR beta cDNA was 5'RACE template switching with UMIs.

The chain links TRBV4-3 to TRBJ1-2; 9 bases agree with TRBD1. This clonotype was obtained from a man over 45 who received an inactivated influenza vaccine. Sequencing was performed on CD8+ T cells sorted from PBMCs, taken 11 to 12 days after vaccination. The CDR3 sequence is CASSQERTGDGYTF. CDR3 in DNA: TGCGCCAGCAGCCAAGAAAGGACAGGGGATGGCTACACCTTC.